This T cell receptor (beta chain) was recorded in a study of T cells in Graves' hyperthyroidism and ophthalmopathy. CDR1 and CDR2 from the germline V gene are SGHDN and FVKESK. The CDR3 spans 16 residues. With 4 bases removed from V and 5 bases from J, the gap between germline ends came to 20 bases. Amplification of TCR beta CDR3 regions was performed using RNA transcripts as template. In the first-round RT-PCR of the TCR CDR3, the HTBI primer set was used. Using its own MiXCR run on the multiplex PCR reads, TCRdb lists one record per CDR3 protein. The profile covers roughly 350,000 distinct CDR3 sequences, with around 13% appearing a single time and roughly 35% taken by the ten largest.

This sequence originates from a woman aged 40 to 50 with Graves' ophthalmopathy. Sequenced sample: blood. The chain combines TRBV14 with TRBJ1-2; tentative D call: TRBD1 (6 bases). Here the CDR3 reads CASSRGARGWGYGYTF. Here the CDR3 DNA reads TGTGCCAGCAGCCGAGGAGCCAGGGGCTGGGGGTATGGCTACACCTTC.